This TCR beta chain was captured in a study of cytomegalovirus exposure and HLA in healthy donors. Study-wide findings and caveats: HLA-A and HLA-B allele assignments for most subjects were reportedly predicted accurately using TCR beta sequences.

As regards this clone: Its antigen is unidentified.

PCR amplification relied on 60 Vbeta primers (plus 13 Jbeta primers). Produced via immunoSEQ multiplex PCR; TCRdb's table is partial and in-frame only. The top ten clones hold around 1.8% of a sample with 100,000 to 150,000 clones, roughly 79% of them seen once. Trimming cost V 1 base and J 2 bases, with 5 bases left between them. Germline CDR1 SGHTA, CDR2 FQGNSA. This CDR3 spans 13 amino acids. Healthy bone marrow donors supplied every sample. The chain joins TRBV7-2 to TRBJ1-1; D unclear. Sequences were obtained from PBMCs. The TCR originated in a woman aged 50 to 65 in good health and CMV-seronegative. The CDR3 spells CASSLGSNTEAFF. Written as DNA, the CDR3 is TGTGCCAGCAGCTTAGGCAGTAACACTGAAGCTTTCTTT.